This TCR beta chain was identified in a study of shared clonotypes between healthy human individuals. Study at large: A couple of female and a few male donors aged 18 to 49 were enrolled. CD4 naive and CD4 memory each took three plates per donor, while CD8 naive took two and CD8 memory one. Findings of the study overall: In general, naive subsets displayed greater estimated richness than memory subsets did.

Trimming took 0 bases from V and 8 from J; bases not matched to a gene: 0. The CDR3 has 13 amino acids. Germline V gives CDR1 MRHNA, CDR2 SNTAGT. In the authors' methods: Filtering differed, since immunoSEQ gave only junction sequences and no quality scores. Using immunoSEQ multiplex PCR, the repertoire was profiled, and TCRdb retains in-frame clones only, with some absent. V, J and clone size were drawn from that table, and D and trimming were deduced from the DNA. Altogether 110,000 or so clones are present, around 73% being singletons, with the ten largest covering 20% to 25%. This clone was detected ten times or more. Antigen: not known.

The chain carries TRBV6-4 and TRBJ2-4, with 8 positions matching TRBD1. The source is a woman aged 25 to 39 in good health. Sequenced input: memory CD8+ T cells sorted from blood. Noted subset: CD45RO+ cells pooled with CCR7-negative TemRA cells. CDR3 sequence: CASSDSDRDIQYF. For the CDR3, the DNA is TGTGCCAGCAGTGACTCGGACAGGGACATTCAGTACTTC.